Reported below is one T cell receptor (beta chain). From germline, CDR1 is MDHEN and CDR2 SYDVKM. The CDR3 loop spans 14 amino acids. V shed 7 bases and J 4 bases; nucleotides not matched to a gene: 8. The data were taken from a study of T cell clones after liver transplantation. Whole-study context: Without induction therapy, subjects received standard immunosuppression until 12-24 months post-transplant.

The table came from immunoSEQ multiplex PCR; TCRdb's copy has only in-frame clones and leaves some out. This table holds under 85,000 clones, roughly 80% found once. The input for sequencing was CD4+ T cells from blood, taken 12 months after liver transplant. The V gene is TRBV28, the J gene TRBJ1-2; TRBD1 matches 8 bases. This sequence originates from a human patient who received a liver transplant. Some T cells may arise from the graft donor. The chain's CDR3 is CASILDRVSYGYTF. The CDR3 DNA sequence: TGTGCCAGCATTCTGGACAGGGTTAGCTATGGCTACACCTTC.